This T cell receptor beta chain was found in a study of vaccination effects on CD4 cells after COVID-19. Looking at the study overall: A couple of convalescent patients gave samples 16 days and one week before vaccination.

Sequencing was performed with immunoSEQ multiplex PCR; in TCRdb, only in-frame clones are kept and a portion is missing. The sample records 45,000 or so clones, approximately 80% being singletons. Study-wide findings and caveats: Infection- and vaccine-induced clones contracted markedly late after vaccination.

This clone was seen a handful of times. No antigen is known for it. Having been cultured for around nine days, the cells underwent CD4+ T cell isolation. It was on days 3 and 7 that half the medium was replaced with IL-2 medium. Germline-derived CDR1 and CDR2 are MNHEY and SVGEGT. Trimming stripped 2 bases from V and 0 bases from J, with 13 bases between. The CDR3 length is 16 residues. The clonotype originates from a human donor who had a prior SARS-CoV-2 infection. The chain is built from TRBV6-2 or TRBV6-3 and TRBJ1-1; TRBD1 might be the D (5 bases). The sequencing here drew on CD4+ T cells from PBMCs cultured without peptide, taken before COVID-19 vaccination. The CDR3 DNA sequence: TGTGCCAGCAGTTACGGACAAAGCAGTATGAACACTGAAGCTTTCTTT. As protein: CASSYGQSSMNTEAFF.